This passage covers 18 T cell receptor beta chains from one sample sequenced in a study of vaccination effects on CD4 cells after COVID-19. Profiling relied on immunoSEQ multiplex PCR, and the TCRdb table lists in-frame clones only, not all of them. The sample lists tens of thousands of clones; around 75% were seen once. No antigen has been assigned to these receptors. Sequencing in the ViraFEST assay came after antigen-specific CD4+ T cells had been expanded with viral peptide pools, which were used to stimulate PBMC. Cells that had been cultured for 10 days were the source of isolated CD4+ T cells. Sequencing used CD4+ T cells from PBMCs cultured with HCoV-229E spike peptides, obtained before COVID-19 vaccination. The receptors were sampled from a human donor who received a COVID-19 vaccine.

V is TRBV11-2 and J is TRBJ2-2; a possible D gene is TRBD2 (6 bases). Germline V CDR1 and CDR2: SGHAT, FQNNGV. V lost 6 bases, J lost 5 bases, and 19 bases lay in between. The CDR3 consists of 16 residues. The CDR3 loop is CASSRTGTPTTGELFF. CDR3 nucleotides: TGTGCCAGCAGTCGAACCGGGACTCCCACTACCGGGGAGCTGTTTTTT. Based on the CDR3 plus reference TRBV11-2 and TRBJ2-2, the full variable domain is EAGVAQSPRYKIIEKRQSVAFWCNPISGHATLYWYQQILGQGPKLLIQFQNNGVVDDSQLPKDRFSAERLKGVDSTLKIQPAKLEDSAVYLCASSRTGTPTTGELFFGEGSRLTVL.

The J gene is TRBJ2-7, the V gene TRBV10-2; D not certain. V shed 1 base and J shed 5 bases, with 18 bases lying between them. CDR3 length equals 16 residues. Germline V lookup: CDR1 WSHSY, CDR2 SAAADI. The CDR3: CASSELSRPTRDEQYV. CDR3 bases: TGCGCCAGCAGTGAGTTGTCGCGTCCTACAAGGGACGAGCAGTACGTC.

The CDR3 is CASSEYPGQETQYF. The DNA for the CDR3 is TGTGCCAGCAGTGAATACCCGGGACAAGAGACCCAGTACTTC. V gene TRBV2 combines with J gene TRBJ2-5, with a weak D call TRBD2 (5 bases). CDR1 and CDR2 (germline): SNHLY, FYNNEI. The CDR3 totals 14 residues. V was shortened by 2 bases and J by 2 bases, with 9 bases between the two germline ends.

The V call is TRBV4-3, the J call TRBJ1-1; unclear D gene. The CDR3 is 14 residues long. Between the trimmed V and J ends, which lost 0 bases and 3 bases, there was a span of 8 bases. Per the germline V gene, CDR1 is LGHNA and CDR2 is YSLEER. The CDR3 is CASSQDQRDTEAFF. DNA of the CDR3: TGCGCCAGCAGCCAAGATCAGAGGGACACTGAAGCTTTCTTT.

The chain carries TRBV24-1 and TRBJ2-5; the match to TRBD1 covers 9 bases. Germline V gene sequence: CDR1 KGHDR, CDR2 SFDVKD. Germline trimming cut 3 bases from V and 5 bases from J; bases unmatched to any gene: 6. The CDR3 runs 15 residues. CDR3 bases: TGTGCCACCAGTGATCTCCGGGACAGGGAGGAGACCCAGTACTTC. Amino acids: CATSDLRDREETQYF.

Comments on this clone: A read error may account for a junction end that differs from germline. The chain's CDR3 is CAWSAGITIYF. CDR3 in DNA: TGTGCCTGGAGTGCTGGAATCACCATATATTTT. The chain is built from TRBV30 and TRBJ1-3; D ambiguous. The CDR3 runs to 11 residues. Per germline, CDR1 GTSNPN and CDR2 SVGIG (reference sequence). Filled out from reference TRBV30 and TRBJ1-3, the complete variable domain reads SQTIHQWPATLVQPVGSPLSLECTVEGTSNPNLYWYRQAAGRGLQLLFYSVGIGQISSEVPQNLSASRPQDRQFILSSKKLLLSDSGFYLCAWSAGITIYFGEGSWLTVV.

The CDR3: CASRPTGVVTGELFF. CDR3 DNA sequence: TGTGCCAGTAGGCCCACAGGGGTAGTCACCGGGGAGCTGTTTTTT. The gene calls are TRBV19 and TRBJ2-2; 7 bases agree with TRBD1. After removal of 6 bases from V and 4 bases from J, the junction contained 8 bases not matched to a gene. This CDR3 comprises 15 residues. The germline V gene has CDR1 LNHDA and CDR2 SQIVND (reference sequence).

The chain is built from TRBV6-5 and TRBJ1-1; no clear D. Germline-derived CDR1 and CDR2 are MNHEY and SVGAGI. The CDR3 has 14 residues. Trimming cost V 2 bases and J 0 bases, with 7 bases left between them. DNA for the CDR3: TGTGCCAGCAGTTACGAGGGCATGAACACTGAAGCTTTCTTT. This gives the protein CASSYEGMNTEAFF.

This clone has only one observation. The CDR3 region is CSVRGQGDEKLFF. The CDR3 DNA reads TGCAGCGTTCGGGGACAGGGTGATGAAAAACTGTTTTTT. This chain joins TRBV29-1 and TRBJ1-4; 9 bases are shared with TRBD1. Germline V CDR1 and CDR2: SQVTM, ANQGSEA. Trimming took 5 bases from V and 6 from J; bases not matched to a gene: 4. The CDR3 is 13 amino acids.

This chain uses TRBV24-1 with TRBJ1-2; 7 nucleotides align to TRBD1. After removal of 7 bases from V and 8 bases from J, the junction contained 9 bases not matched to a gene. Per germline, CDR1 KGHDR and CDR2 SFDVKD. The CDR3 is 13 amino acids. CDR3 in amino acids: CATRDATGRGYTF. CDR3 DNA sequence: TGTGCCACCAGAGACGCGACAGGGCGCGGCTACACCTTC.

The chain combines TRBV2 with TRBJ1-6, with D possibly TRBD1 on 6 matching bases. Germline-derived CDR1 and CDR2 are SNHLY and FYNNEI. This CDR3 comprises 16 residues. The ends were cut back, 7 bases at V and 7 bases at J, with 20 bases in the middle. CDR3 sequence (DNA): TGTGCCAGCACCAATTTTAAGGGGGGTGGGAATTCACCCCTCCACTTT. Translated: CASTNFKGGGNSPLHF.

In its sample, this clone was seen a few times. The chain joins TRBV7-2 to TRBJ1-6; D gene unclear. The ends were cut back, 2 bases at V and 0 bases at J, with 11 bases in the middle. CDR3 size: 17 residues. From germline, CDR1 is SGHTA and CDR2 FQGNSA. CDR3 sequence: CASSLIGWSSYNSPLHF. CDR3 DNA sequence: TGTGCCAGCAGCTTAATAGGGTGGAGCTCCTATAATTCACCCCTCCACTTT.

This clone was recorded a few times. The gene calls are TRBV5-1 and TRBJ1-1, with unresolved D. Trimming removed 0 bases at V and 5 bases at J, with 14 bases between. Germline CDR1 and CDR2: SGHRS and YFSETQ. This CDR3 comprises 15 residues. CDR3 in DNA: TGCGCCAGCAGCTTGGGTACAGTAAGAGGGACTGAAGCTTTCTTT. It specifies CASSLGTVRGTEAFF.

The chain links TRBV7-2 to TRBJ1-1; D unclear. CDR1 is SGHTA and CDR2 is FQGNSA in the germline V gene. V shed 2 bases and J shed 3 bases, with 13 bases lying between them. CDR3 length: 15 amino acids. CDR3: CASSLLGRSDTEAFF. The CDR3 DNA sequence: TGTGCCAGCAGCTTACTGGGCAGAAGCGACACTGAAGCTTTCTTT.

The rearrangement uses TRBV7-9 and TRBJ1-1; D possibly corresponds to TRBD1 (5 bases). V lost 5 bases and J lost 4, with 8 bases in between. The germline CDR1 and CDR2 sequences are SEHNR and FQNEAQ (reference sequence). The CDR3 has 12 residues. The CDR3 nucleotides are TGTGCCAGCAGCCCTGGGGGCACTGAAGCTTTCTTT. The encoded protein is CASSPGGTEAFF.

The chain links TRBV5-1 to TRBJ2-2; 12 positions agree with TRBD2. This CDR3 is built from 15 residues. In germline, CDR1 is SGHRS, CDR2 YFSETQ. Losses at the gene ends were 3 bases for V and 5 bases for J; bases not matched to a gene: 2. CDR3 nucleotide sequence: TGCGCCAGCAGCTCTCTAGCGGGGGGGACCGGGGAGCTGTTTTTT. It yields the protein CASSSLAGGTGELFF.

This chain joins TRBV5-5 and TRBJ2-1; TRBD2 matches 9 bases. The CDR3 consists of 15 residues. V lost 4 bases, J lost 2 bases, and 4 bases stayed unmatched. Germline V gene data show CDR1 as SGHKS and CDR2 as YYEKEE (reference sequence). CDR3 protein: CASSPIAGAYNEQFF. DNA of the CDR3: TGTGCCAGCAGCCCCATAGCGGGGGCCTACAATGAGCAGTTCTTC.

V usage is TRBV21-1 and J usage is TRBJ1-2. TRBV21-1 is reported as a pseudogene. This CDR3 region has 14 residues. CDR3 residues: CASSRYKVNYGYTF. CDR3 nucleotides: TGTGCCAGCAGTCGTTACAAGGTTAACTATGGCTACACCTTC.